Listed below are T cell receptor beta chains from one sample, sequenced in a study of blood T cell repertoires in COVID-19. Measured with immunoSEQ multiplex PCR; TCRdb has only the in-frame clones, and not every one. The table has approximately 270,000 clones, 90% to 95% seen once. The sample taken for sequencing was PBMCs or T cells enriched from blood (not recorded which). Source of these receptors: a human donor in a cohort exposed to, infected with or recovered from COVID-19 (not recorded which). The donor label of this sample is uncertain. Each CDR3 is given with its conserved first and last residue. A D gene is named only where the DNA matches it firmly. Size tells how often a clone was seen (once, few, many) or the class of an expanded clone, and some rows leave it out.

D gene	V gene	J gene	clone size	CDR3 protein	CDR3 DNA
TRBD1	TRBV29-1	TRBJ1-2	-	CSVVSGQGASYGYTF	TGCAGCGTTGTATCAGGACAGGGGGCCTCGTATGGCTACACCTTC
-	TRBV4-1	TRBJ1-4	few	CASSQDVGISNEKLFF	TGCGCCAGCAGCCAAGATGTCGGGATTTCTAATGAAAAACTGTTTTTT
-	TRBV30	TRBJ1-2	-	CAWTQRAASYGYTF	TGTGCCTGGACCCAAAGAGCAGCTAGCTATGGCTACACCTTC
-	TRBV4-3	TRBJ1-4	-	CASSQAGAFNEKLFF	TGCGCCAGCAGCCAAGCTGGGGCCTTTAATGAAAAACTGTTTTTT
-	TRBV30	TRBJ1-5	few	CAWGTGNNQPQHF	TGTGCCTGGGGAACAGGGAACAATCAGCCCCAGCATTTT
TRBD2	TRBV5-1	TRBJ2-7	-	CASRLFTGTSGAQYF	TGCGCCAGCAGATTGTTTACCGGGACTAGCGGGGCTCAGTACTTC
TRBD2	TRBV4-2	TRBJ2-7	-	CASSQEGSGPYEQYF	TGTGCCAGCAGCCAAGAAGGTAGCGGGCCCTACGAGCAGTACTTC
TRBD2	TRBV18	TRBJ2-2	-	CASSPRTSGEVGELFF	TGTGCCAGCTCACCACGGACTAGCGGGGAAGTCGGGGAGCTGTTTTTT
-	TRBV11-1	TRBJ1-1	once	CASSFAGENTEAFF	TGTGCCAGCAGCTTTGCAGGCGAGAACACTGAAGCTTTCTTT
TRBD1	TRBV7-9	TRBJ1-2	-	CASSPTRTGGAVHGYTF	TGTGCCAGCAGCCCGACTCGGACAGGGGGCGCCGTCCATGGCTACACCTTC
-	TRBV7-9	TRBJ1-1	-	CASSAHLGAANTEAFF	TGTGCCAGCAGCGCACATCTTGGGGCTGCGAACACTGAAGCTTTCTTT
TRBD1	TRBV5-5	TRBJ1-4	once	CASSRQGITTNEKLFF	TGTGCCAGCAGTCGACAGGGCATAACAACTAATGAAAAACTGTTTTTT
TRBD2	TRBV2	TRBJ2-7	-	CARDGTSGYEQYF	TGTGCCAGGGATGGGACTAGCGGTTACGAGCAGTACTTC
TRBD1	TRBV7-8	TRBJ1-5	-	CASSRGQGNQPQHF	TGTGCCAGCAGCCGCGGACAGGGGAATCAGCCCCAGCATTTT
TRBD1	TRBV7-8	TRBJ1-6	-	CASSSQGAANSPLHF	TGTGCCAGCAGCTCACAGGGGGCCGCGAATTCACCCCTCCACTTT
TRBD1	TRBV19	TRBJ1-6	-	CASKVGGTGSSPLHF	TGTGCCAGTAAGGTTGGTGGGACAGGGAGTTCACCCCTCCACTTT
-	TRBV5-1	TRBJ2-7	-	CASSLDQGGYEQYF	TGCGCCAGCAGTTTGGACCAAGGGGGCTACGAGCAGTACTTC
TRBD2	TRBV2	TRBJ2-1	once	CASSGGGTSGNEQFF	TGTGCCAGCAGTGGGGGCGGGACTAGCGGCAATGAGCAGTTCTTC
TRBD2	TRBV7-9	TRBJ2-3	-	CASSLAGTSGGPTDTQYF	TGTGCCAGCAGCTTAGCCGGGACTAGCGGGGGCCCCACAGATACGCAGTATTTT
-	TRBV30	TRBJ1-5	-	CAWSTPGHSNQPQHF	TGTGCCTGGAGTACCCCAGGGCATAGCAATCAGCCCCAGCATTTT
TRBD1	TRBV7-2	TRBJ1-4	-	CASSLASTGLGFSTNEKLFF	TGTGCCAGCAGCTTAGCTTCGACAGGGTTGGGGTTTTCAACTAATGAAAAACTGTTTTTT
-	TRBV5-1	TRBJ1-6	-	CASRPTGGGGNSPLHF	TGCGCCAGCAGACCCACCGGGGGAGGGGGTAATTCACCCCTCCACTTT
TRBD1	TRBV25-1	TRBJ1-6	-	CASSLTGGNSPLHF	TGTGCCAGCAGTTTAACAGGGGGCAATTCACCCCTCCACTTT
-	TRBV19	TRBJ2-5	-	CASSAGARETQYF	TGTGCCAGTAGTGCGGGGGCTAGAGAGACCCAGTACTTC
TRBD1	TRBV5-8	TRBJ1-1	-	CASSPRTGPLNTEAFF	TGTGCCAGCAGCCCCCGGACAGGTCCTCTGAACACTGAAGCTTTCTTT
TRBD2	TRBV5-4	TRBJ2-5	-	CASSLRLAGETQYF	TGTGCCAGCAGCTTGCGGCTAGCGGGGGAGACCCAGTACTTC
-	TRBV20-1	TRBJ2-7	-	CSAADRLQRYF	TGCAGTGCTGCAGACAGGCTCCAGCGGTACTTC
TRBD1	TRBV12-5	TRBJ2-7	-	CASGLSTGIYEQYF	TGTGCTAGTGGTTTGTCGACAGGGATCTACGAGCAGTACTTC